These 19 T cell receptor beta chains share one sample of origin, sequenced in a study of blood T cell repertoires in COVID-19. Measured with immunoSEQ multiplex PCR; TCRdb has only the in-frame clones, and not every one. The table has fewer than 35,000 clones, about 85% seen once; the top ten hold about 25%. Material for sequencing was peripheral blood. These receptors all stem from an elderly woman with active or convalescent COVID-19.

The V call is TRBV19, the J call TRBJ1-5; 7 bases are a match to TRBD1. Per germline, CDR1 LNHDA and CDR2 SQIVND (reference sequence). CDR3 length equals 13 residues. The junction had 5 bases not matched to a gene; V was cut back by 5 bases and J by 7 bases. CDR3 region: CASSPDRDQPQHF. CDR3 coding DNA: TGTGCCAGTAGTCCCGACAGGGACCAGCCCCAGCATTTT. Looking up the rest from reference TRBV19 and TRBJ1-5 gives the full variable domain: DGGITQSPKYLFRKEGQNVTLSCEQNLNHDAMYWYRQDPGQGLRLIYYSQIVNDFQKGDIAEGYSVSREKKESFPLTVTSAQKNPTAFYLCASSPDRDQPQHFGDGTRLSIL.

The gene calls are TRBV14 and TRBJ1-1; perhaps TRBD1 as D (5 bases). With 3 bases removed from V and 1 base from J, the gap between germline ends came to 15 bases. The CDR3 runs 16 residues. CDR1 and CDR2 from the germline V gene are SGHDN and FVKESK. The CDR3 bases are TGTGCCAGCAGCCACCTTCGTCAGACAGAGAACACTGAAGCTTTCTTT. It codes for CASSHLRQTENTEAFF.

The V call is TRBV10-3, the J call TRBJ2-2; 7 nucleotides agree with TRBD1. Unmatched junction bases numbered 13, after V lost 5 bases and J lost 4 bases. The CDR3 covers 17 residues. Germline-derived CDR1 and CDR2 are ENHRY and SYGVKD. The chain's CDR3 is CAISPGHRGSGTGELFF. The CDR3 DNA reads TGTGCCATCAGTCCCGGTCACAGGGGATCGGGCACCGGGGAGCTGTTTTTT.

The table lists this clone with a count of one. V is TRBV5-1 and J is TRBJ2-5, with 14 bases aligning to TRBD2. Germline CDR1 reads SGHRS; CDR2 reads YFSETQ. There are 16 residues in the CDR3. Unmatched junction bases numbered 2, after V lost 0 bases and J lost 4 bases. Here the CDR3 DNA reads TGCGCCAGCAGCTTGGGGACTAGCGGGGGGACAGAGACCCAGTACTTC. Amino acid sequence: CASSLGTSGGTETQYF.

This clone turned up a few times. The chain's CDR3 is CASRTGTGGRDEQFF. The CDR3 nucleotides read TGTGCCAGTAGAACCGGGACAGGGGGCCGGGATGAGCAGTTCTTC. The chain combines TRBV19 with TRBJ2-1; 12 bases align to TRBD1. V lost 6 bases to trimming and J lost 8 bases; unmatched junction nucleotides: 8. The CDR3 length is 15 residues. Germline V gene sequence: CDR1 LNHDA, CDR2 SQIVND (reference sequence).

The table lists this clone with a count of one. CDR3 protein: CAWQAEGVGVGSPLHF. In DNA, the CDR3 is TGTGCCTGGCAGGCCGAGGGAGTTGGGGTTGGTTCACCCCTCCACTTT. This rearrangement joins TRBV30 to TRBJ1-6, with unresolved D. V was trimmed by 5 bases and J by 9 bases, leaving 23 bases between them. CDR1 and CDR2 from the germline V gene are GTSNPN and SVGIG (reference sequence). CDR3 length equals 16 residues.

The V and J genes are TRBV11-2 and TRBJ2-3; TRBD2 matches 9 bases. Germline CDR1 and CDR2: SGHAT and FQNNGV. Losses at the gene ends were 1 base for V and 10 bases for J; bases not matched to a gene: 3. This CDR3 region has 13 residues. The CDR3, as DNA: TGTGCCAGCAGCTTAGCAGGACTAGCGTCGCAGTATTTT. It codes for CASSLAGLASQYF.

The V gene is TRBV10-1, the J gene TRBJ1-2; D call uncertain. CDR3 length equals 13 residues. Trimming left V 6 bases short and J 2 bases short, with 10 bases between. Germline CDR1 and CDR2: WNHNN and SYGVQD (reference sequence). In nucleotides, the CDR3 is TGCGCCAGCAGCCTTCAGGTGAACTATGGCTACACCTTC. Translating gives CASSLQVNYGYTF.

The chain carries TRBV7-9 and TRBJ2-3, with a tentative D call TRBD2 (6 bases). The V gene lost 5 bases and the J gene lost 2 bases, with 11 bases spanning the gap. Germline V gene sequence: CDR1 SEHNR, CDR2 FQNEAQ (reference sequence). This CDR3 is 14 amino acids long. The CDR3 nucleotides are TGTGCCAGCAGCCTCGGGGGAACCACAGATACGCAGTATTTT. Its protein product is CASSLGGTTDTQYF.

The rearrangement joins TRBV10-3 to TRBJ2-2; D unresolved. V was shortened by 8 bases and J by 4 bases, with 8 bases between the two germline ends. The CDR3 covers 12 residues. Germline CDR1 and CDR2: ENHRY and SYGVKD. The CDR3 DNA is TGTGCCATCGCTAGAGGCACCGGGGAGCTGTTTTTT. As protein: CAIARGTGELFF.

This rearrangement joins TRBV18 to TRBJ2-5; TRBD2 might be the D (5 bases). CDR3 size: 14 residues. V shed 3 bases and J shed 5 bases, with 13 bases lying between them. Germline lookup yields CDR1 KGHSH and CDR2 LQKENI. CDR3 region: CASSPSGVHETQYF. The CDR3 nucleotides are TGTGCCAGCTCACCGTCCGGGGTCCACGAGACCCAGTACTTC. The whole variable domain, filled in from reference TRBV18 and TRBJ2-5, reads NAGVMQNPRHLVRRRGQEARLRCSPMKGHSHVYWYRQLPEEGLKFMVYLQKENIIDESGMPKERFSAEFPKEGPSILRIQQVVRGDSAAYFCASSPSGVHETQYFGPGTRLLVL.

The chain carries TRBV30 and TRBJ1-1; D unclear. There are 13 residues in the CDR3. V gave up 3 bases and J gave up 0 bases, with 8 bases separating them. Looked up from germline, CDR1 is GTSNPN and CDR2 is SVGIG (reference sequence). This chain's CDR3 is CAWREVVNTEAFF. The CDR3 region has the DNA TGTGCCTGGAGAGAGGTAGTGAACACTGAAGCTTTCTTT.

The chain carries TRBV6-6 and TRBJ1-3; D remains unclear. V lost 6 bases, J lost 0 bases, and 12 bases lay in between. CDR3 size: 15 residues. Per the germline V gene, CDR1 is MNHNY and CDR2 is SVGAGI (reference sequence). The CDR3 DNA reads as TGTGCCAGCAGGGATGGGGAGGGCTCTGGAAACACCATATATTTT. Translation: CASRDGEGSGNTIYF.

This chain uses TRBV18 with TRBJ2-3, with 9 bases matching TRBD2. Germline V gives CDR1 KGHSH, CDR2 LQKENI. The CDR3 is made up of 16 amino acids. J was trimmed by 4 bases and V by 2 bases; bases with no gene match: 7. The CDR3 protein is CASSPRGGGAPDTQYF. As DNA, the CDR3 is TGTGCCAGCTCACCAAGGGGCGGGGGGGCCCCAGATACGCAGTATTTT. Variable domain in full (rest from reference TRBV18 and TRBJ2-3): NAGVMQNPRHLVRRRGQEARLRCSPMKGHSHVYWYRQLPEEGLKFMVYLQKENIIDESGMPKERFSAEFPKEGPSILRIQQVVRGDSAAYFCASSPRGGGAPDTQYFGPGTRLTVL.

V is TRBV2 and J is TRBJ2-5; 7 nucleotides match TRBD2. V was clipped by 11 bases and J by 4 bases; unmatched bases: 7. The CDR3 runs 12 residues. Germline assignment: CDR1 SNHLY and CDR2 FYNNEI. The CDR3 DNA sequence: TGTGCCGCCCTGGGAGGGATAGAGACCCAGTACTTC. This gives the protein CAALGGIETQYF.

The chain joins TRBV6-4 to TRBJ2-3, with 7 nucleotides matching TRBD1. The junction had 9 bases not matched to a gene; V was cut back by 0 bases and J by 6 bases. This CDR3 spans 16 amino acids. Germline V lookup: CDR1 MRHNA, CDR2 SNTAGT. CDR3 bases: TGTGCCAGCAGTGACTCGTCATCCACAGGGGTGGATACGCAGTATTTT. It encodes CASSDSSSTGVDTQYF.

J is TRBJ2-7 and V is TRBV6-5; D is unclear. Trimming removed 6 bases at V and 4 bases at J, with 7 bases between. Germline V lookup: CDR1 MNHEY, CDR2 SVGAGI. The CDR3 contains 11 residues. The CDR3, as DNA: TGTGCCAGCAGCCAGTTATACGAGCAGTACTTC. Translation: CASSQLYEQYF.

The J gene is TRBJ1-1, the V gene TRBV19; D ambiguous. CDR3 length: 13 amino acids. V dropped 5 bases and J dropped 0 bases, with 7 bases sitting between them. Germline assignment: CDR1 LNHDA and CDR2 SQIVND (reference sequence). The CDR3 coding sequence is TGTGCCAGTAGTGAAGCAATGAACACTGAAGCTTTCTTT. It translates to CASSEAMNTEAFF. Full variable domain (rest looked up from reference TRBV19 and TRBJ1-1): DGGITQSPKYLFRKEGQNVTLSCEQNLNHDAMYWYRQDPGQGLRLIYYSQIVNDFQKGDIAEGYSVSREKKESFPLTVTSAQKNPTAFYLCASSEAMNTEAFFGQGTRLTVV.

The rearrangement links TRBV10-1 to TRBJ2-1; 8 bases agree with TRBD2. The J segment lost 6 bases and the V segment lost 6 bases, leaving 10 bases of the junction unmatched. Looked up from germline, CDR1 is WNHNN and CDR2 is SYGVQD (reference sequence). The CDR3 has 15 amino acids. The CDR3 sequence is CASREGLGPLNEQFF. In nucleotides, the CDR3 is TGCGCCAGCAGAGAGGGACTAGGCCCCCTCAATGAGCAGTTCTTC.